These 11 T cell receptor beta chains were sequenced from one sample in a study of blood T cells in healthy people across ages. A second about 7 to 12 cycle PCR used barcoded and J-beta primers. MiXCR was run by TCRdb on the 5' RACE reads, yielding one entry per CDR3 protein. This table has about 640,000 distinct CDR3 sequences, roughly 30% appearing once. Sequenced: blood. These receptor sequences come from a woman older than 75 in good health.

The CDR3 DNA follows: TGCGCCAGCAGGATCGGAAGGGCCAATGAGCAGTTCTTC. Protein product: CASRIGRANEQFF. The chain joins TRBV5-1 to TRBJ2-1; D ambiguous. With 5 bases removed from V and 6 bases from J, the gap between germline ends came to 12 bases. This CDR3 region has 13 residues. CDR1 and CDR2 (germline): SGHRS, YFSETQ.

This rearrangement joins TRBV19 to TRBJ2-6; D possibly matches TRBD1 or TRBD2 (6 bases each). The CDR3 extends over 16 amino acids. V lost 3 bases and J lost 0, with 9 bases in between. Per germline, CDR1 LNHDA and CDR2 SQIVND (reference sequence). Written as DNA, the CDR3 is TGTGCCAGTAGTATCAAGGGGGGCTCTGGGGCCAACGTCCTGACTTTC. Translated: CASSIKGGSGANVLTF.

As DNA, the CDR3 is TGTGCCATACGCCCTCGGAACACCGGGGAGCTGTTTTTT. Protein product: CAIRPRNTGELFF. The V and J genes are TRBV12-3 or TRBV12-4 and TRBJ2-2; D uncertain. The CDR3 is 13 residues long. The ends were cut back, 10 bases at V and 1 base at J, with 10 bases in the middle.

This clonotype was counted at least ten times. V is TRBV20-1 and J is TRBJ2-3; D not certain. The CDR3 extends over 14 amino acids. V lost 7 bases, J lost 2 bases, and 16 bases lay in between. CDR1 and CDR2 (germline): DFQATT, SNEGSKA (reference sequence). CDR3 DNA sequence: TGCAGTGTTCATTCCCTAGGTCTCACAGATACGCAGTATTTT. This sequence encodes CSVHSLGLTDTQYF.

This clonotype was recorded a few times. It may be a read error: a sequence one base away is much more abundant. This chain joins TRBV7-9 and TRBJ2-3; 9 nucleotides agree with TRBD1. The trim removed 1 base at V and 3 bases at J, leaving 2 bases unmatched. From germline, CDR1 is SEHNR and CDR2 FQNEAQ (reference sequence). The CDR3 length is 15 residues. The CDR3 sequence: CASSLGGQGTDTQYF. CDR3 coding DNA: TGTGCCAGCAGCTTAGGGGGACAGGGAACAGATACGCAGTATTTT.

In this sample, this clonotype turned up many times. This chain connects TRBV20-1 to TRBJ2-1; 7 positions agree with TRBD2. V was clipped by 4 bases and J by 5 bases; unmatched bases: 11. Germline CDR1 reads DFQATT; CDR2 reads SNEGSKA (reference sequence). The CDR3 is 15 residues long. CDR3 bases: TGCAGTGCTACTAGAATAGCGGGTATTAACAATGAGCAGTTCTTC. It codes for CSATRIAGINNEQFF.

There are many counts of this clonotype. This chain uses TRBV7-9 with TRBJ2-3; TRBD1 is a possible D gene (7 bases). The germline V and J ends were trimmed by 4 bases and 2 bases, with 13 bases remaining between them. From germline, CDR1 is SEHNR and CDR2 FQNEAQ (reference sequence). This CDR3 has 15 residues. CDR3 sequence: CASSSTGRNTDTQYF. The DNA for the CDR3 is TGTGCCAGCAGCTCGACAGGGAGGAACACAGATACGCAGTATTTT.

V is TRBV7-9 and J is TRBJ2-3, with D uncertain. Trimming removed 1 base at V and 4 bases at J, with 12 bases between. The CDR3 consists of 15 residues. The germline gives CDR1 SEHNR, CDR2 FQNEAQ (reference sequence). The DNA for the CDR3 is TGTGCCAGCAGCTTAGGAGGATCTAACGCAGATACGCAGTATTTT. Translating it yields CASSLGGSNADTQYF.

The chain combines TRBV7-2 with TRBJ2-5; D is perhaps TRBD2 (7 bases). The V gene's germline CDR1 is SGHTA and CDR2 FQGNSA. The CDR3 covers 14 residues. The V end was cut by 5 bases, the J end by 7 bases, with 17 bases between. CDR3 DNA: TGTGCCAGCAGCGATAGGGGGGGGTGGGGGACCCAGTACTTC. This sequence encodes CASSDRGGWGTQYF.

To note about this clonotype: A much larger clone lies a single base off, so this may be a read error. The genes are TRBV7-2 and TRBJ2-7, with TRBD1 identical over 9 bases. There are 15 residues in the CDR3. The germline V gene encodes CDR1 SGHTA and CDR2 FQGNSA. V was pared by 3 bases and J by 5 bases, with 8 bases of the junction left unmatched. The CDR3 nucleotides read TGTGCCAGCAGCTTTCGAGGGACAGGGCTAAACGAGCAGTACTTC. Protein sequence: CASSFRGTGLNEQYF.

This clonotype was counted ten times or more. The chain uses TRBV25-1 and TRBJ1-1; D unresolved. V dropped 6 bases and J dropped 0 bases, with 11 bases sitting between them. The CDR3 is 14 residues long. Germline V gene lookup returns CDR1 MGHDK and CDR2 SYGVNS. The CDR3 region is CASSGWSMNTEAFF. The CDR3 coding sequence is TGTGCCAGCAGCGGGTGGAGCATGAACACTGAAGCTTTCTTT. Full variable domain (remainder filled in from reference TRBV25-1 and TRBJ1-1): EADIYQTPRYLVIGTGKKITLECSQTMGHDKMYWYQQDPGMELHLIHYSYGVNSTEKGDLSSESTVSRIRTEHFPLTLESARPSHTSQYLCASSGWSMNTEAFFGQGTRLTVV.